These 3 T cell receptor beta chains share one sample of origin, sequenced in a study of molecular identifiers for immune sequencing clone quantification. TCRdb re-derived calls from the PCR reads in MiXCR, one entry per CDR3 protein. The table records about half a million distinct CDR3 sequences, less than 30% of them present only once. Sequencing used naive CD8+ T cells from blood, with Jurkat cell RNA spiked in. Subset denoted: FACS-sorted CD8+CD4-CCR7+CD45RA+ naive T cells. The receptors were sampled from a human donor in good health. Some libraries in this study had Jurkat cell RNA spiked in.

The J gene is TRBJ2-5, the V gene TRBV5-8, with D perhaps matching TRBD2 (5 bases). This CDR3 region has 13 residues. The V end was cut by 3 bases, the J end by 0 bases, with 6 bases between. Germline V gene data show CDR1 as SGHTS and CDR2 as YDEGEE. The CDR3 is CASSWEYQETQYF. The CDR3 region has the DNA TGTGCCAGCAGCTGGGAGTACCAAGAGACCCAGTACTTC.

In this sample, this clonotype turned up a few times. The chain carries TRBV20-1 and TRBJ2-3; 7 bases fit TRBD2. Germline loops: CDR1 DFQATT, CDR2 SNEGSKA (reference sequence). The CDR3 consists of 15 residues. Trimming took 4 bases from V and 0 from J; bases not matched to a gene: 7. The CDR3 loop is CSATSAGVSTDTQYF. In DNA form, the CDR3 reads TGCAGTGCTACCTCCGCGGGGGTGAGCACAGATACGCAGTATTTT.

This clonotype was counted a few times. This chain links TRBV5-8 with TRBJ2-1; 9 bases agree with TRBD2. The germline gives CDR1 SGHTS, CDR2 YDEGEE. This CDR3 contains 17 residues. With V trimmed by 7 bases and J by 9 bases, 20 bases remained unmatched. The CDR3 nucleotides are TGTGCCAGCGGTCCTCGTTTAGCGGGAGCTTCCCCCGCTGAGCAGTTCTTC. The encoded protein is CASGPRLAGASPAEQFF.